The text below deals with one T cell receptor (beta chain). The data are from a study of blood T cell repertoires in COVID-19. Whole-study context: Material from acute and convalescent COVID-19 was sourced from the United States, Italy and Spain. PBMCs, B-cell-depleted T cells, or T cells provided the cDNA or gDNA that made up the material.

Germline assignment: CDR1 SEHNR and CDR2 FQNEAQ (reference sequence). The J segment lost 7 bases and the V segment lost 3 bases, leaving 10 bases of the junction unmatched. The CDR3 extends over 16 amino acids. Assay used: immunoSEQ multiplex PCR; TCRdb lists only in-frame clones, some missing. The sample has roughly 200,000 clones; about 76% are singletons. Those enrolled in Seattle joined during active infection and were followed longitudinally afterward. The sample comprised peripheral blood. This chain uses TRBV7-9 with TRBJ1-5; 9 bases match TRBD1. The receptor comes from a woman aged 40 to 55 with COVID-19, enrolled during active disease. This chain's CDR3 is CASSLGQGKSVQPQHF. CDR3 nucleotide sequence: TGTGCCAGCAGCTTGGGACAGGGAAAGTCGGTCCAGCCCCAGCATTTT.